A selection of T cell receptor beta chains follows, all from one sample in a study of T cells in Graves' hyperthyroidism and ophthalmopathy. One entry per CDR3 protein results from TCRdb running MiXCR on the multiplex PCR reads. The table has around 540,000 distinct CDR3 sequences, about half seen once; the top ten hold just over 8%. Sequencing was carried out using peripheral blood or thyroid tissue (not recorded which). Every receptor here comes from a woman under 30 with Graves' hyperthyroidism. Each CDR3 is given with its conserved first and last residue. D genes are given only for firm matches. Size tells how often a clone was seen (once, few, many) or the class of an expanded clone, and some rows leave it out.

V gene	D gene	clone size	CDR3 length	J gene	CDR3 protein	CDR3 DNA
TRBV24-1	.	few	15	TRBJ2-7	CATSTNKGSSYEQYF	TGTGCCACCAGCACGAATAAGGGGTCGTCCTACGAGCAGTACTTC
TRBV7-2	.	few	13	TRBJ2-2	CASSMTSTGELFF	TGTGCCAGCAGTATGACTTCCACCGGGGAGCTGTTTTTT
TRBV7-2	.	.	15	TRBJ2-5	CASSLAGVQGETQYF	TGTGCCAGCAGCTTAGCGGGAGTCCAGGGGGAGACCCAGTACTTC
TRBV9	TRBD2	.	15	TRBJ2-3	CASSKGTIPTDTQYF	TGTGCCAGCAGTAAGGGGACTATACCCACAGATACGCAGTATTTT
TRBV14	TRBD1	.	15	TRBJ2-7	CASSQGTGGRNEQYF	TGTGCCAGCAGCCAAGGCACAGGGGGTAGGAACGAGCAGTACTTC
TRBV7-8	TRBD1	.	16	TRBJ2-5	CASSSGTGAIQETQYF	TGTGCCAGCAGCTCAGGGACAGGGGCAATCCAAGAGACCCAGTACTTC
TRBV19	TRBD1	.	13	TRBJ1-2	CASSIWGQGGYTF	TGTGCCAGTAGTATATGGGGACAGGGTGGCTACACCTTC
TRBV25-1	.	.	14	TRBJ1-1	CASSLTRISTEAFF	TGTGCCAGCAGCTTAACGAGGATCAGCACTGAAGCTTTCTTT
TRBV2	TRBD1	many	15	TRBJ1-5	CASSLDRGSNQPQHF	TGTGCCAGCAGTTTAGACAGGGGCTCGAATCAGCCCCAGCATTTT
TRBV29-1	.	few	13	TRBJ1-4	CSVSGLAGEKLFF	TGCAGCGTTTCGGGACTAGCGGGTGAAAAACTGTTTTTT
TRBV11-2	.	.	14	TRBJ1-2	CASRKWGAVEGYTF	TGTGCCAGCAGAAAATGGGGAGCCGTGGAGGGCTACACCTTC
TRBV19	.	.	16	TRBJ1-4	CASSTILRDPDGKLFF	TGTGCCAGTAGCACTATCCTCCGGGACCCCGACGGAAAACTGTTTTTT
TRBV7-9	TRBD2	few	17	TRBJ2-2	CASSPRTSGLNTGELFF	TGTGCCAGCAGCCCCCGGACTAGCGGCCTGAACACCGGGGAGCTGTTTTTT
TRBV10-3	TRBD1	many	15	TRBJ1-4	CAISVRTGENEKLFF	TGTGCCATCAGTGTCAGGACAGGAGAGAATGAAAAACTGTTTTTT
TRBV9	.	few	17	TRBJ2-6	CASSSSTQPGGANVLTF	TGTGCCAGCAGCTCCTCCACACAACCGGGAGGGGCCAACGTCCTGACTTTC
TRBV7-6	TRBD1	few	14	TRBJ1-2	CASSFWTGNRGYTF	TGTGCCAGCAGCTTCTGGACAGGGAATCGTGGCTACACCTTC
TRBV7-9	.	.	14	TRBJ1-2	CASSFNRDRRGYTF	TGTGCCAGCAGTTTTAACAGGGATCGTCGTGGCTACACCTTC
TRBV7-6	.	.	14	TRBJ2-2	CASTGTTNTGELFF	TGTGCCAGCACCGGGACAACGAACACCGGGGAGCTGTTTTTT
TRBV7-2	.	many	14	TRBJ1-1	CASSRESWEGEAFF	TGTGCCAGCAGCCGAGAAAGTTGGGAGGGTGAAGCTTTCTTT
TRBV19	TRBD1	.	13	TRBJ1-5	CASRENRGQPQHF	TGTGCCAGTAGAGAAAACAGGGGCCAGCCCCAGCATTTT
TRBV7-9	.	.	14	TRBJ2-7	CASSLGGENYEQYF	TGTGCCAGCAGCTTAGGGGGGGAAAACTACGAGCAGTACTTC
TRBV2	.	.	13	TRBJ1-5	CASVPGPGQPQHF	TGTGCCAGTGTCCCGGGCCCAGGCCAGCCCCAGCATTTT
TRBV15	TRBD1	.	18	TRBJ1-5	CATSRVTTGGESNQPQHF	TGTGCCACCAGCAGAGTGACGACAGGGGGCGAAAGCAATCAGCCCCAGCATTTT
TRBV9	.	few	13	TRBJ1-5	CASSSGSSQPQHF	TGTGCCAGCAGTAGCGGCAGTAGTCAGCCCCAGCATTTT
TRBV12-3/TRBV12-4	.	few	14	TRBJ2-5	CASSLSGAWETQYF	TGTGCCAGCAGTTTGAGTGGCGCGTGGGAGACCCAGTACTTC
TRBV7-6	.	.	15	TRBJ2-5	CASSPTGISNQPQYF	TGTGCCAGCAGCCCGACGGGTATAAGCAATCAGCCCCAGTACTTC
TRBV19	.	many	12	TRBJ1-2	CARVTVDYGYTF	TGTGCCAGAGTAACAGTCGACTATGGCTACACCTTC
TRBV5-1	.	many	13	TRBJ1-2	CASSLAQGWGYTF	TGCGCCAGCAGCTTGGCGCAGGGTTGGGGCTACACCTTC
TRBV25-1	.	.	12	TRBJ2-1	CASSELGDEQFF	TGTGCCAGCAGTGAATTGGGGGATGAGCAGTTCTTC
TRBV20-1	TRBD1	.	16	TRBJ2-6	CSAPGQPFSGANVLTF	TGCAGTGCTCCGGGACAGCCTTTCTCTGGGGCCAACGTCCTGACTTTC
TRBV7-2	TRBD2	many	15	TRBJ2-5	CASSLLGGSGETQYF	TGTGCCAGCAGCTTACTCGGCGGGAGCGGGGAGACCCAGTACTTC
TRBV15	.	.	12	TRBJ1-2	CATSRESPGYTF	TGTGCCACCAGCAGAGAGTCGCCAGGCTACACCTTC
TRBV7-8	TRBD1	.	14	TRBJ1-1	CASSSTGGFTEAFF	TGTGCCAGCAGCTCGACAGGGGGTTTTACTGAAGCTTTCTTT
TRBV9	.	few	12	TRBJ1-1	CASSVDDTEAFF	TGTGCCAGCAGCGTAGACGACACTGAAGCTTTCTTT
TRBV7-9	TRBD1	.	14	TRBJ2-7	CASSRSGTGFEQYF	TGTGCCAGCAGCCGATCCGGGACAGGGTTCGAGCAGTACTTC
TRBV7-6	.	.	14	TRBJ1-1	CASSRGDEYTEAFF	TGTGCCAGCAGCAGGGGGGACGAGTACACTGAAGCTTTCTTT
TRBV7-8	TRBD1	many	15	TRBJ1-4	CASSLTGRGNEKLFF	TGTGCCAGCAGCTTGACAGGGCGGGGTAATGAAAAACTGTTTTTT
TRBV24-1	TRBD1	.	16	TRBJ1-5	CATSESGTGWVQPQHF	TGTGCCACCAGTGAATCCGGGACAGGGTGGGTTCAGCCCCAGCATTTT